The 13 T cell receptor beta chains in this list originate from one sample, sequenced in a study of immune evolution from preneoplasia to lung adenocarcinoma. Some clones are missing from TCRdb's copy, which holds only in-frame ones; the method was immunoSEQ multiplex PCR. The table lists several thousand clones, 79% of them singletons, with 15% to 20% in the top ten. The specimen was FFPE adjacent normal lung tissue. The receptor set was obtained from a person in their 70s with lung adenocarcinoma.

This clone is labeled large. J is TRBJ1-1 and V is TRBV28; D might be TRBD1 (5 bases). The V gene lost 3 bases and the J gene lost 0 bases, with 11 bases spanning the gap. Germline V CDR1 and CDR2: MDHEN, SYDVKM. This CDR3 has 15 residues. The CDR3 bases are TGTGCCAGCAGTTTTAGTGGGGGGATGAACACTGAAGCTTTCTTT. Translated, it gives CASSFSGGMNTEAFF.

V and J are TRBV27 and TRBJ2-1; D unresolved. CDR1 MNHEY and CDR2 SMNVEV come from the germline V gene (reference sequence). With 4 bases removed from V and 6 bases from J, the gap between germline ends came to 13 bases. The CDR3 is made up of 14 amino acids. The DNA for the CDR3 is TGTGCCAGCAGTTACTTATCATGGGGCAATGAGCAGTTCTTC. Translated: CASSYLSWGNEQFF.

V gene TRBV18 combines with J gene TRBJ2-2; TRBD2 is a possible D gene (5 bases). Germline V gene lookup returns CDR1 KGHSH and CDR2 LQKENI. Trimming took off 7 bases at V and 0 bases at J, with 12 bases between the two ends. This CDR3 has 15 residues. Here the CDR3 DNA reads TGTGCCAGCTTTCTCTCCGGGGCGAACACCGGGGAGCTGTTTTTT. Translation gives CASFLSGANTGELFF.

CDR3 DNA: TGTGCCAGCAGCGTGTATAGAATCATGAACCTAGGGAGCTCTGGGGCCAACGTCCTGACTTTC. Protein sequence: CASSVYRIMNLGSSGANVLTF. The chain joins TRBV7-8 to TRBJ2-6, with D perhaps TRBD2 (5 bases). Germline loops: CDR1 SGHVS, CDR2 FQNEAQ. V gave up 5 bases and J gave up 0 bases, with 26 bases separating them. The CDR3 is 21 amino acids.

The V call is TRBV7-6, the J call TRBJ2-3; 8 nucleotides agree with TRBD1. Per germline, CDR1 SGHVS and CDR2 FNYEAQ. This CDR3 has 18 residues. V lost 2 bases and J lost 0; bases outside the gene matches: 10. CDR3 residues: CASSLMGQAGSSTDTQYF. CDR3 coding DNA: TGTGCCAGCAGCTTAATGGGACAGGCGGGCTCTAGCACAGATACGCAGTATTTT.

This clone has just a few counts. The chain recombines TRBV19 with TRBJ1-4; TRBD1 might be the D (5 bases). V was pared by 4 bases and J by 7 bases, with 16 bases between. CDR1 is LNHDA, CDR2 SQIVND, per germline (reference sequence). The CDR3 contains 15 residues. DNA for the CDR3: TGTGCCAGTAGTACCTCCGGGACGCGTGCTGAAAAACTGTTTTTT. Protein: CASSTSGTRAEKLFF.

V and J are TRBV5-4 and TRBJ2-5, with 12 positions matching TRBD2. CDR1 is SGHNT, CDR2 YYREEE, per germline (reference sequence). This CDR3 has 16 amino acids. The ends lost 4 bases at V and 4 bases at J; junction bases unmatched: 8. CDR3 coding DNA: TGTGCCAGCAGCCCTAGCGGGGGGGCAAGTGGAGAGACCCAGTACTTC. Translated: CASSPSGGASGETQYF.

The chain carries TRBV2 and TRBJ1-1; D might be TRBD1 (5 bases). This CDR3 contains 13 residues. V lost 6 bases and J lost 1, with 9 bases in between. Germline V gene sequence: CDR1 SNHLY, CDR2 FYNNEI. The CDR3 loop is CASRGRWNTEAFF. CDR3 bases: TGTGCCAGCAGGGGGCGGTGGAACACTGAAGCTTTCTTT.

Here the CDR3 reads CSAPSGGEQYF. The CDR3 coding sequence is TGCAGTGCCCCCTCGGGGGGCGAGCAGTACTTC. The V call is TRBV20-1, the J call TRBJ2-7, with 7 bases that match TRBD2. CDR1 DFQATT and CDR2 SNEGSKA come from the germline V gene (reference sequence). V shed 6 bases, J shed 6 bases, and the junction held 5 bases outside the gene matches. CDR3 length: 11 residues.

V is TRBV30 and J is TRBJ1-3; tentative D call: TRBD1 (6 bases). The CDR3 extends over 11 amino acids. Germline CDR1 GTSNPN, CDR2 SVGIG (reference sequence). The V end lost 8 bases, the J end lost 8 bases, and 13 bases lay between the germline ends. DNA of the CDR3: TGTGCCCTGGACAGTGTGGACACCATATATTTT. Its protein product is CALDSVDTIYF.

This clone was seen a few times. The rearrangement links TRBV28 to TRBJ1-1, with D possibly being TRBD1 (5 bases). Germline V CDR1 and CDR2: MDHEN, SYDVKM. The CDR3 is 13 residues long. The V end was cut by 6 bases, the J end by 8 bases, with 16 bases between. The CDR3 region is CASSRPASGEAFF. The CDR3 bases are TGTGCCAGCAGCCGACCAGCATCAGGGGAAGCTTTCTTT. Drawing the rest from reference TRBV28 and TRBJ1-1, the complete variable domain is DVKVTQSSRYLVKRTGEKVFLECVQDMDHENMFWYRQDPGLGLRLIYFSYDVKMKEKGDIPEGYSVSREKKERFSLILESASTNQTSMYLCASSRPASGEAFFGQGTRLTVV.

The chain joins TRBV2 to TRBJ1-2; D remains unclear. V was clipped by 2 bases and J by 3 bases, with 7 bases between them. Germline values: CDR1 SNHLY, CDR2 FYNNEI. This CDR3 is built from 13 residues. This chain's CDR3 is CASSESPDYGYTF. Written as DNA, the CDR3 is TGTGCCAGCAGTGAATCCCCCGACTATGGCTACACCTTC. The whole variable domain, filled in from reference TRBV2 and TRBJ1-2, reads EPEVTQTPSHQVTQMGQEVILRCVPISNHLYFYWYRQILGQKVEFLVSFYNNEISEKSEIFDDQFSVERPDGSNFTLKIRSTKLEDSAMYFCASSESPDYGYTFGSGTRLTVV.

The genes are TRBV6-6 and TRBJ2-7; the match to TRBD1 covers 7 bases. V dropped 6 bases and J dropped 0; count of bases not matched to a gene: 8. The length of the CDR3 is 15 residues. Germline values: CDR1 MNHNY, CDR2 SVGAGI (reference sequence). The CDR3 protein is CASRDTGTVSYEQYF. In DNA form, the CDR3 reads TGTGCCAGCAGGGACACCGGGACAGTCTCCTACGAGCAGTACTTC.